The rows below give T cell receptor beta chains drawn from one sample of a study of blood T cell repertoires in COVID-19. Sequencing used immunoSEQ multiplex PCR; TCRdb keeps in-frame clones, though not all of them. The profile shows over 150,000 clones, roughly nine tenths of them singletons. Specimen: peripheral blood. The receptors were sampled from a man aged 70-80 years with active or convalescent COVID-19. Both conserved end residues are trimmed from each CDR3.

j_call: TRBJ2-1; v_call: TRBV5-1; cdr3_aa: ASSLPGLAGGGNEQF
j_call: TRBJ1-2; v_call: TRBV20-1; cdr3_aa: SARTAYGYT
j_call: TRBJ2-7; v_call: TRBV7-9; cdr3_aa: ASSRQGEAYEQY
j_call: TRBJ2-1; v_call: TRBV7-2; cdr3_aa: ASRGLAGAEQF
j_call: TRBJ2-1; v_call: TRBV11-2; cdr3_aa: ASSPTLAGAYNEQF
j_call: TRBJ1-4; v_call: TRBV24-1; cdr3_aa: ATSDVGQGSTNEKLF
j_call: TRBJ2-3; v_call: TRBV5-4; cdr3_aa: ASSLGTSGGANTQY
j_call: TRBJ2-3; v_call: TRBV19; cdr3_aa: ASSAKAVASTDTQY
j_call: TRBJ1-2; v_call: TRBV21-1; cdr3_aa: ASSPRDRGKCCYT
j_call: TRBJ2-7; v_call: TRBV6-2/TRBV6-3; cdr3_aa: ASSYVRTYEQY
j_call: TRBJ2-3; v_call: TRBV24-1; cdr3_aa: ATSDPGLAGGPDTQY
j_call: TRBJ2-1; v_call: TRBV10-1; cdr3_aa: ASSRGLAGASSYNEQF
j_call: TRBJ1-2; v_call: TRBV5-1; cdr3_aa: ASSLGQGAYIYGYT
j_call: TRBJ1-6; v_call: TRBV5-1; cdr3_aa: ASSIRDRNNSPLH
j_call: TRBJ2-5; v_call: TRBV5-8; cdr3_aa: ASSFSGRAQETQY
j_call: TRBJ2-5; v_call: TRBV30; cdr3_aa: AWTGAEQETQY
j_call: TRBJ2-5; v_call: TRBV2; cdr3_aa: ASSGISQETQY
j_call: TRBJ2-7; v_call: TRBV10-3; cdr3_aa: AISESIRRYEQY
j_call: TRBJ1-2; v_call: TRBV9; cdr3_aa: ASSSGINYGYT
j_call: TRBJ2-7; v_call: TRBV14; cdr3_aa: ASSQQGLALYEQY
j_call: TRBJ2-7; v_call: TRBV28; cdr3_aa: ASSLWDRVGEPYEQY
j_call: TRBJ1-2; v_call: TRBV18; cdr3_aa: ASSPGTGYYYT
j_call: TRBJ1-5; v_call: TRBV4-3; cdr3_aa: ASSQDGARQGQPQH
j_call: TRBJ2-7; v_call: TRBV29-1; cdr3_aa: SVGGETYEQY
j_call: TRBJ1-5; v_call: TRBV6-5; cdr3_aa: ASSYRQGDNQPQH
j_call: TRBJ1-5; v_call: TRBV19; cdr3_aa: ASGGTHQDQPQH
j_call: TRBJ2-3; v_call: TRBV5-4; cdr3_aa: ASSSGTSGSIRRQY
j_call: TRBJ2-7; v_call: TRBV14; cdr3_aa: ASSQGGTGWRSEQY
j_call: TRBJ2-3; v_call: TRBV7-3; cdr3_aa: ASSPPGTDTQY
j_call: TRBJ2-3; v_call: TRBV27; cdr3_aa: ASSLVAGYPFTDTQY
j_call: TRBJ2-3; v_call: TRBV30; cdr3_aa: AWIGRGRTDTQY
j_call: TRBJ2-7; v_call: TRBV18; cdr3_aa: ASSRLPGLADRSSYEQY
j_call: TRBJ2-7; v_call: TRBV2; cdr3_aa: ASSDRGAAAYEQY
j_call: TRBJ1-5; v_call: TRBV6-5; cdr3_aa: ATRTGASNQPQH
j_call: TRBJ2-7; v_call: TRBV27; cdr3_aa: ASSFQGLRGEQY
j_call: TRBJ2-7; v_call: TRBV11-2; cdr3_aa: ASSGVGGAEVREQY
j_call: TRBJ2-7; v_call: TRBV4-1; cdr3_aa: ASSQGVTGGRREQY
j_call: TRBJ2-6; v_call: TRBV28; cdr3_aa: ASSFGQESSGANVLT
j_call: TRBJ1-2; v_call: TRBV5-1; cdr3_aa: ASRDSEANYGYT
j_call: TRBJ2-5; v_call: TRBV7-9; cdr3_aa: ASSSQGAQETQY
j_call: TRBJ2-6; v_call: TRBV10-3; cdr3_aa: AISEGVSGANVLT
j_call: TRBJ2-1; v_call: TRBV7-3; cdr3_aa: ASSFSAGNYNEQF
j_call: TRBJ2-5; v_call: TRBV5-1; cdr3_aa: ASSLAGLAGGETQY
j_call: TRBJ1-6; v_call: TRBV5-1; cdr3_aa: ASSPSGGGRFSYNSPLH
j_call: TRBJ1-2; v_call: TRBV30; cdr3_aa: AWSPGGFAYGYT
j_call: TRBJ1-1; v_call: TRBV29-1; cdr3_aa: SALRGRDTEAF
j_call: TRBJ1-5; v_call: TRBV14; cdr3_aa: ASSQDYRGPQH
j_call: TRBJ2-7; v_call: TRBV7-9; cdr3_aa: ASRLTGTSGTEQY
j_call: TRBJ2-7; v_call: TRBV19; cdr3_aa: ASSPVGLAGEPGQY
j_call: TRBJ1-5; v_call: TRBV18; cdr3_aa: ASSPQGSVSNQPQH
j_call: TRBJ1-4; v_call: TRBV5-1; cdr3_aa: ASSLGQGLQLNEKLF
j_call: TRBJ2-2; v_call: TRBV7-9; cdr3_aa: ASPPTRDVYTGELF
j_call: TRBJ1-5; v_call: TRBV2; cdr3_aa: ASNGQHSNQPQH
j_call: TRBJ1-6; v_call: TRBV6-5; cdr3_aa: ASTPREGRLH